Presented here are 28 T cell receptor beta chains from one specimen sequenced in a study of OX40 agonist ivuxolimab in advanced cancers. Assay used: immunoSEQ multiplex PCR; TCRdb lists only in-frame clones, some missing. The sample consists of 65,000 to 75,000 clones, approximately 81% of them appearing once. Here the sequenced sample was CD4+ or CD8+ T cells sorted from blood, taken in a trial of the OX40 agonist ivuxolimab. All receptors come from an adult with an advanced solid tumor such as melanoma, head and neck, liver or kidney cancer.

This clone showed up just a few times. This chain links TRBV4-3 with TRBJ1-2; no definite D call. The CDR3 sequence is 15 residues long. Trimming took 0 bases from V and 0 from J, leaving 8 bases between them. Germline V CDR1 and CDR2: LGHNA, YSLEER. The CDR3 nucleotides are TGCGCCAGCAGCCAAGACTCGGGGACTAACTATGGCTACACCTTC. It translates to CASSQDSGTNYGYTF.

The rearrangement links TRBV7-9 to TRBJ2-5, with 7 bases lining up with TRBD1. The V gene's germline CDR1 is SEHNR and CDR2 FQNEAQ (reference sequence). With V trimmed by 0 bases and J by 1 base, 2 bases remained unmatched. The CDR3 runs 15 residues. DNA for the CDR3: TGTGCCAGCAGCTTAGCGGACAGGCGCCAAGAGACCCAGTACTTC. Residues: CASSLADRRQETQYF.

CDR3 amino acids: CASSWDRRPETQYF. The CDR3 region has the DNA TGTGCCAGCAGCTGGGACCGCCGGCCTGAGACCCAGTACTTC. This chain connects TRBV5-6 to TRBJ2-5, with D possibly called TRBD1 or TRBD2 (5 bases each). The length of the CDR3 is 14 residues. V was trimmed by 3 bases and J by 5 bases, leaving 14 bases between them. From germline, CDR1 is SGHDT and CDR2 YYEEEE.

The rearrangement joins TRBV7-6 to TRBJ1-1, with a possible D match to TRBD1 (6 bases). Germline V gene sequence: CDR1 SGHVS, CDR2 FNYEAQ. CDR3 length: 15 amino acids. Between the trimmed V and J ends, which lost 1 base and 2 bases, there was a span of 11 bases. Here the CDR3 reads CASSLGGQANTEAFF. The CDR3 nucleotides read TGTGCCAGCAGCTTAGGGGGGCAGGCTAACACTGAAGCTTTCTTT.

The rearrangement joins TRBV6-1 to TRBJ2-2; 8 nucleotides align to TRBD1. Trimming removed 4 bases from V and 7 bases from J; junction bases left unmatched: 5. The germline V gene has CDR1 MNHNS and CDR2 SASEGT. The CDR3 is 14 residues long. CDR3 sequence (DNA): TGTGCCAGCAGTGCCAGGGGGCGAGGCGGGGAGCTGTTTTTT. It encodes CASSARGRGGELFF.

This rearrangement joins TRBV2 to TRBJ1-1; a weak D match, TRBD1 (5 bases). This CDR3 is built from 15 residues. Per germline, CDR1 SNHLY and CDR2 FYNNEI. Between the trimmed V and J ends, which lost 6 bases and 0 bases, there was a span of 14 bases. The CDR3 region is CASRRRQNLNTEAFF. The CDR3 DNA reads as TGTGCCAGCAGGCGAAGACAGAACCTGAACACTGAAGCTTTCTTT.

V and J are TRBV27 and TRBJ1-1; D gene unclear. Per the germline V gene, CDR1 is MNHEY and CDR2 is SMNVEV (reference sequence). Between the trimmed V and J ends, which lost 3 bases and 1 base, there was a span of 9 bases. This CDR3 spans 14 amino acids. The CDR3 DNA reads as TGTGCCAGCAGTTTGTCCGGAGCGAACACTGAAGCTTTCTTT. This encodes CASSLSGANTEAFF.

This clone showed up just once. The chain combines TRBV5-1 with TRBJ2-7; TRBD1 agrees at 10 bases. Germline V gene lookup returns CDR1 SGHRS and CDR2 YFSETQ. V trimming: 4 bases; J trimming: 5 bases; junction bases outside the gene matches: 6. The CDR3 runs to 14 residues. CDR3 nucleotides: TGCGCCAGCAGCCTTGGGACAGGGGACCACGAGCAGTACTTC. Encoded protein: CASSLGTGDHEQYF.

As to this clone: Other DNA sequences in the sample encode the same CDR3. The chain carries TRBV7-2 and TRBJ2-2, with 9 positions matching TRBD2. The ends lost 5 bases at V and 4 bases at J; junction bases unmatched: 5. Germline V gene lookup returns CDR1 SGHTA and CDR2 FQGNSA. This CDR3 is built from 15 residues. The CDR3 DNA reads as TGTGCCAGCAGCCCAACTAGCGGGTTCACCGGGGAGCTGTTTTTT. This gives the protein CASSPTSGFTGELFF.

The chain recombines TRBV7-2 with TRBJ2-1; D remains ambiguous. Deletions cut 2 bases from V and 6 bases from J, with 17 bases between. Germline-derived CDR1 and CDR2 are SGHTA and FQGNSA. This CDR3 has 16 amino acids. The CDR3 nucleotides are TGTGCCAGCAGCTTATTCCAACAAACTCCCCCCAATGAGCAGTTCTTC. Its protein is CASSLFQQTPPNEQFF.

V and J are TRBV19 and TRBJ1-2; no clear D. Trimming left V 4 bases short and J 4 bases short, with 1 base between. Germline CDR1 LNHDA, CDR2 SQIVND (reference sequence). The CDR3 is made up of 10 amino acids. The CDR3 DNA sequence: TGTGCCAGTAGTAGCTATGGCTACACCTTC. Translated, it gives CASSSYGYTF.

The J gene is TRBJ2-7, the V gene TRBV7-2; tentative D call: TRBD1 (5 bases). The CDR3 totals 12 residues. Germline CDR1 SGHTA, CDR2 FQGNSA. The V end was cut by 5 bases, the J end by 7 bases, with 12 bases between. CDR3 nucleotides: TGTGCCAGCAGCCAGGGCCCCAGGGAGCAGTACTTC. Encoded protein: CASSQGPREQYF.

The gene calls are TRBV2 and TRBJ2-3; D is unclear. This CDR3 is built from 12 residues. Germline V gene lookup returns CDR1 SNHLY and CDR2 FYNNEI. The germline V and J ends were trimmed by 8 bases and 2 bases, with 8 bases remaining between them. The CDR3 loop is CASESYTDTQYF. CDR3 bases: TGTGCCAGCGAGAGTTACACAGATACGCAGTATTTT. Full variable domain (remainder filled in from reference TRBV2 and TRBJ2-3): EPEVTQTPSHQVTQMGQEVILRCVPISNHLYFYWYRQILGQKVEFLVSFYNNEISEKSEIFDDQFSVERPDGSNFTLKIRSTKLEDSAMYFCASESYTDTQYFGPGTRLTVL.

The J gene is TRBJ2-1, the V gene TRBV6-1, with 8 bases identical to TRBD2. J gave up 6 bases and V 7 bases, and 8 bases lay outside the gene matches. The CDR3 consists of 14 residues. Germline-derived CDR1 and CDR2 are MNHNS and SASEGT. In DNA form, the CDR3 reads TGTGCCAGCACTCCAACGGGGGGGTTCAATGAGCAGTTCTTC. It specifies CASTPTGGFNEQFF.

The chain links TRBV7-8 to TRBJ2-7; D call uncertain. The germline V and J ends were trimmed by 1 base and 5 bases, with 6 bases remaining between them. CDR1 and CDR2 from the germline V gene are SGHVS and FQNEAQ. This CDR3 has 12 amino acids. CDR3 coding DNA: TGTGCCAGCAGCTTAGTTGACAACGAGCAGTACTTC. Amino acids: CASSLVDNEQYF.

This chain links TRBV30 with TRBJ1-1; no definite D call. Per germline, CDR1 GTSNPN and CDR2 SVGIG (reference sequence). Trimming shortened V by 3 bases and J by 5 bases, and 10 bases separated the two germline ends. The CDR3 is 12 residues long. The DNA of the CDR3 is TGTGCCTGGAGCGTTTTGAGGACTGAAGCTTTCTTT. This codes for CAWSVLRTEAFF.

The sample holds a few counts of this clone. The chain recombines TRBV5-1 with TRBJ1-3, with D unresolved. The CDR3 is 15 amino acids. In germline, CDR1 is SGHRS, CDR2 YFSETQ. Deletions cut 2 bases from V and 2 bases from J, with 11 bases between. The CDR3 loop reads CASSFGPGAGNTIYF. CDR3 sequence (DNA): TGCGCCAGCAGCTTCGGGCCCGGGGCTGGAAACACCATATATTTT.

V is TRBV5-5 and J is TRBJ1-3; no clear D. The CDR3 is 13 residues long. CDR1 SGHKS and CDR2 YYEKEE come from the germline V gene (reference sequence). The V end lost 0 bases, the J end lost 4 bases, and 5 bases lay between the germline ends. The CDR3 DNA is TGTGCCAGCAGCTTGGATGGGGGAAACACCATATATTTT. Amino acids: CASSLDGGNTIYF.

The CDR3 is CASSQSGQATSENTEAFF. The CDR3 DNA follows: TGTGCCAGCAGCCAGAGCGGGCAGGCTACATCGGAGAACACTGAAGCTTTCTTT. The chain combines TRBV5-8 with TRBJ1-1; D gene ambiguous. In germline, CDR1 is SGHTS, CDR2 YDEGEE. The CDR3 is 18 residues long. V lost 4 bases and J lost 1, with 23 bases in between.

The chain uses TRBV28 and TRBJ2-7, with D perhaps TRBD1 (7 bases). There are 14 residues in the CDR3. V lost 6 bases and J 4 bases, leaving 16 bases between the germline ends. The germline V gene has CDR1 MDHEN and CDR2 SYDVKM. Written as DNA, the CDR3 is TGTGCCAGCAGACCGGAGGGGGCTGAATACGAGCAGTACTTC. It codes for CASRPEGAEYEQYF.

The chain carries TRBV21-1 and TRBJ2-1; TRBD1 was called by the table and not checked on the DNA. TRBV21-1 is an annotated pseudogene. CDR3 length: 16 residues. In nucleotides, the CDR3 is TGTGCCAGCAGCAAAGTGGGGACAGGGGGCTACAATGAGCAGTTCTTC. It translates to CASSKVGTGGYNEQFF.

The chain combines TRBV6-6 with TRBJ2-2; D not resolved. The CDR3 runs to 13 residues. The germline CDR1 and CDR2 sequences are MNHNY and SVGAGI (reference sequence). Trimming took 6 bases from V and 1 from J, leaving 6 bases between them. The chain's CDR3 is CASRALNTGELFF. The CDR3 DNA sequence: TGTGCCAGCAGGGCGTTGAACACCGGGGAGCTGTTTTTT.

The chain couples TRBV20-1 to TRBJ2-1, with no clear D. The CDR3 is 10 residues long. Germline CDR1 DFQATT, CDR2 SNEGSKA (reference sequence). Trimming removed 1 base from V and 8 bases from J, with 3 bases in between. The CDR3: CSARGDEQFF. CDR3 DNA sequence: TGCAGTGCTAGAGGGGATGAGCAGTTCTTC.

CDR3 bases: TGTGCCTGGAGTGTCGGGACTAGCGAGTACAATGAGCAGTTCTTC. Translating gives CAWSVGTSEYNEQFF. The chain is built from TRBV30 and TRBJ2-1; 10 bases fit TRBD2. Germline values: CDR1 GTSNPN, CDR2 SVGIG (reference sequence). J was trimmed by 4 bases and V by 0 bases; bases with no gene match: 3. The CDR3 has 15 residues.

On this clone itself: One end of the junction is discordant with germline, which a read error may explain. V is TRBV2 and J is TRBJ2-5; no clear D. This CDR3 spans 11 amino acids. Germline assignment: CDR1 SNHLY and CDR2 FYNNEI. CDR3 DNA: TGTGCCAGCAGTGAAACGACCTTGGACGACTTC. It encodes CASSETTLDDF.

This chain uses TRBV6-6 with TRBJ2-5; the match to TRBD2 covers 14 bases. CDR1 MNHNY and CDR2 SVGAGI come from the germline V gene (reference sequence). V dropped 4 bases and J dropped 12; count of bases not matched to a gene: 4. This CDR3 is built from 13 residues. CDR3 sequence reads: CASSLGTSGREYF. The CDR3 DNA sequence: TGTGCCAGCAGTTTAGGGACTAGCGGGAGAGAGTACTTC.

V is TRBV10-1 and J is TRBJ2-1; 7 bases agree with TRBD1. CDR3 length: 16 amino acids. Germline V lookup: CDR1 WNHNN, CDR2 SYGVQD (reference sequence). V trimming: 7 bases; J trimming: 6 bases; junction bases outside the gene matches: 15. The CDR3 nucleotides are TGCGCCAGCACCCAGTGCGCTACTCCAGGGGGCAATGAGCAGTTCTTC. Protein: CASTQCATPGGNEQFF.

This chain connects TRBV7-2 to TRBJ2-5, with D possibly called TRBD1 or TRBD2 (6 bases each). The CDR3 contains 16 residues. Trimming cost V 5 bases and J 0 bases, with 16 bases left between them. Germline V lookup: CDR1 SGHTA, CDR2 FQGNSA. Here the CDR3 DNA reads TGTGCCAGCAGCCTACCATGGGGGGACAACCAAGAGACCCAGTACTTC. This codes for CASSLPWGDNQETQYF.